The 16 T cell receptor beta chains listed next were all sequenced from one sample in a study of HIV-infected patients and healthy controls. TCRdb re-called the 5' RACE reads with MiXCR, one entry per CDR3 protein. Of around 58,000 distinct CDR3 sequences in the sample, less than 20% were seen once. Sequencing was performed on CD4+ T cells from blood. The receptors derive from a human donor in good health.

The rearrangement links TRBV6-5 to TRBJ1-1; TRBD1 is a possible D gene (5 bases). Germline V lookup: CDR1 MNHEY, CDR2 SVGAGI. This CDR3 is 15 amino acids long. Trimming stripped 1 base from V and 4 bases from J, with 13 bases between. CDR3 amino acids: CASSYWGRGTTEAFF. The CDR3 DNA follows: TGTGCCAGCAGTTACTGGGGCCGGGGGACCACTGAAGCTTTCTTT.

This clonotype was counted at least ten times. The chain carries TRBV7-3 and TRBJ2-2; D possibly corresponds to TRBD2 (6 bases). The CDR3 contains 14 residues. Trimming shortened V by 5 bases and J by 6 bases, and 13 bases separated the two germline ends. CDR1 is SGHTA, CDR2 FQGTGA, per germline. CDR3 in DNA: TGTGCCAGCAGCCGAGGAGGGGATGCCGGGGAGCTGTTTTTT. Its translation is CASSRGGDAGELFF.

The V and J genes are TRBV13 and TRBJ2-1; maybe TRBD1 (5 bases). Germline V CDR1 and CDR2: PRHDT, FYEKMQ (reference sequence). The V end lost 5 bases, the J end lost 8 bases, and 16 bases lay between the germline ends. There are 14 residues in the CDR3. The CDR3 sequence: CASSPDTFGDEQFF. The CDR3 DNA is TGTGCCAGCAGCCCGGACACTTTTGGAGATGAGCAGTTCTTC.

This clonotype was counted many times. The chain uses TRBV5-1 and TRBJ2-3; 9 nucleotides match TRBD1. Germline CDR1 and CDR2: SGHRS and YFSETQ. The length of the CDR3 is 13 residues. V was pared by 7 bases and J by 1 base, with 1 base of the junction left unmatched. The CDR3 region has the DNA TGCGCCAGCGGGGACAGGGGCACAGATACGCAGTATTTT. As protein: CASGDRGTDTQYF.

The chain has TRBV7-9 and TRBJ1-1, with a possible D match to TRBD1 (5 bases). The ends were cut back, 1 base at V and 4 bases at J, with 7 bases in the middle. This CDR3 contains 13 residues. CDR1 is SEHNR, CDR2 FQNEAQ, per germline (reference sequence). The DNA of the CDR3 is TGTGCCAGCAGCTTAGAAAGGGGCACTGAAGCTTTCTTT. Translation: CASSLERGTEAFF.

This clonotype came up many times. The CDR3 here is CASSSSSSQKDEQFF. The CDR3 DNA is TGTGCCAGCAGCTCTTCTAGCTCCCAGAAGGATGAGCAGTTCTTC. The chain is built from TRBV5-5 and TRBJ2-1; possibly TRBD2 for D (5 bases). In germline, CDR1 is SGHKS, CDR2 YYEKEE (reference sequence). Trimming took 3 bases from V and 8 from J, leaving 18 bases between them. The CDR3 has 15 residues.

In this sample, this clonotype turned up a few times. The rearrangement joins TRBV24-1 to TRBJ2-1; 7 nucleotides agree with TRBD1. The CDR3 spans 15 residues. Germline loops: CDR1 KGHDR, CDR2 SFDVKD. Trimming at V came to 4 bases and at J to 3 bases, leaving 5 bases not matched to a gene. CDR3 protein: CATSDLDRSYNEQFF. Here the CDR3 DNA reads TGTGCCACCAGTGACCTGGACAGGAGCTACAATGAGCAGTTCTTC.

This clonotype has more than one count but fewer than ten. V is TRBV29-1 and J is TRBJ1-3; D unresolved. The V end lost 4 bases, the J end lost 0 bases, and 10 bases lay between the germline ends. The CDR3 contains 14 residues. Germline V gives CDR1 SQVTM, CDR2 ANQGSEA. The CDR3 bases are TGCAGCGTTGTTCGGGGAACCTCTGGAAACACCATATATTTT. Encoded protein: CSVVRGTSGNTIYF.

A few counts support this clonotype. The rearrangement links TRBV29-1 to TRBJ2-7, with D possibly called TRBD1 or TRBD2 (5 bases each). Trimming cost V 7 bases and J 3 bases, with 13 bases left between them. The CDR3 has 12 residues. Germline V gene sequence: CDR1 SQVTM, CDR2 ANQGSEA. In DNA, the CDR3 is TGCAGCGCTGGGGACGAAGACTACGAGCAGTACTTC. Translated, it gives CSAGDEDYEQYF.

The sample holds many counts of this clonotype. The chain couples TRBV6-2 or TRBV6-3 to TRBJ1-5, with 10 bases lining up with TRBD1. V shed 2 bases, J shed 5 bases, and the junction held 6 bases outside the gene matches. In germline, CDR1 is MNHEY, CDR2 SVGEGT. This CDR3 is built from 16 residues. The CDR3 protein is CASSYGRDRGYQPQHF. In DNA form, the CDR3 reads TGTGCCAGCAGTTACGGCCGGGACAGGGGTTATCAGCCCCAGCATTTT.

Ten or more counts support this clonotype. This sequence joins TRBV29-1 and TRBJ2-1, with D tentatively TRBD2 (5 bases). Germline lookup yields CDR1 SQVTM and CDR2 ANQGSEA. V dropped 3 bases and J dropped 10 bases, with 16 bases sitting between them. CDR3 size: 13 residues. The CDR3 DNA is TGCAGCGTTGAGAAACTACTAGTTTCAGAGCAGTTCTTC. Its protein is CSVEKLLVSEQFF.

This clonotype was counted between two and nine times. V usage is TRBV7-2 and J usage is TRBJ2-1; D possibly uses TRBD1 or TRBD2 (5 bases each). The CDR3 loop spans 16 amino acids. The germline CDR1 and CDR2 sequences are SGHTA and FQGNSA. V dropped 1 base and J dropped 6 bases, with 16 bases sitting between them. CDR3 region: CASSLVPGAGSNEQFF. In DNA form, the CDR3 reads TGTGCCAGCAGCTTAGTCCCCGGGGCAGGCTCCAATGAGCAGTTCTTC.

J is TRBJ1-4 and V is TRBV6-5; tentatively, D is TRBD1 (5 bases). CDR1 MNHEY and CDR2 SVGAGI come from the germline V gene. The CDR3 consists of 15 residues. Deletions cut 6 bases from V and 4 bases from J, with 15 bases between. CDR3 sequence: CASRLTGSVNEKLFF. In nucleotides, the CDR3 is TGTGCCAGCAGGTTAACAGGCTCTGTTAATGAAAAACTGTTTTTT.

This clonotype was seen a handful of times. V and J are TRBV6-2 or TRBV6-3 and TRBJ1-1, with D maybe TRBD1 (6 bases). With 11 bases removed from V and 1 base from J, the gap between germline ends came to 20 bases. CDR3 length equals 15 residues. Germline assignment: CDR1 MNHEY and CDR2 SVGEGT. The CDR3 reads CAGRTGGQGNTEAFF. Written as DNA, the CDR3 is TGTGCCGGTAGGACGGGGGGCCAGGGGAACACTGAAGCTTTCTTT.

This clonotype has more than one count but fewer than ten. J is TRBJ1-2 and V is TRBV7-9; tentative D call: TRBD1 (5 bases). The CDR3 covers 12 residues. Germline V gene lookup returns CDR1 SEHNR and CDR2 FQNEAQ (reference sequence). Trimming shortened V by 6 bases and J by 4 bases, and 9 bases separated the two germline ends. CDR3 DNA: TGTGCCAGCAGTCAACAGGTCTATGGCTACACCTTC. Protein: CASSQQVYGYTF.

This clonotype was seen a handful of times. The rearrangement joins TRBV20-1 to TRBJ2-7; the D gene is possibly TRBD2 (6 bases). Germline V CDR1 and CDR2: DFQATT, SNEGSKA (reference sequence). This CDR3 is built from 13 residues. Trimming removed 3 bases from V and 3 bases from J, with 12 bases in between. CDR3 region: CSARGTWGYEQYF. Written as DNA, the CDR3 is TGCAGTGCTAGGGGGACTTGGGGCTACGAGCAGTACTTC.